This entry is about one T cell receptor (beta chain). Its antigen is currently unknown. The CDR3 totals 16 residues. Germline assignment: CDR1 MNHEY and CDR2 SVGAGI. V shed 2 bases, J shed 3 bases, and the junction held 6 bases outside the gene matches. The data are from a study of vaccination effects on CD4 cells after COVID-19. Study-wide findings and caveats: Infection- and vaccine-induced clones contracted markedly late after vaccination. Cross-reactivity with common cold coronaviruses was shown by only 1 of 255 vaccine-induced clones in healthy vaccinees.

Under the ViraFEST assay, PBMC were stimulated with viral peptide pools so that antigen-specific CD4+ T cells expanded. Sequencing was performed afterwards. Isolation of CD4+ T cells took place after less than twelve days of culture. Nobody among the vaccine recipients had prior SARS-CoV-2 infection (nucleocapsid antibodies were negative). Every well got around 1.9 million PBMC, which were grown with 10 IU/ml IL-2 and about 10 ug/ml peptides. Half of the medium was exchanged for IL-2 medium on both days 3 and 7. Measured with immunoSEQ multiplex PCR; TCRdb has only the in-frame clones, and not every one. The sample contains about 23,000 clones, roughly 73% of which appear only once.

The chain links TRBV6-5 to TRBJ2-7; TRBD1 agrees at 11 bases. The source is a human donor who received a COVID-19 vaccine. Sequencing was performed on CD4+ T cells from PBMCs cultured with SARS-CoV-2 spike peptides, taken before COVID-19 vaccination. The DNA of the CDR3 is TGTGCCAGCAGTTACGTCTCGGGGACAGGGGGCTACGAGCAGTACTTC. Protein product: CASSYVSGTGGYEQYF.